A selection of T cell receptor beta chains follows, all from one sample in a study of control samples from healthy donors and cancer patients. Sequencing was performed with immunoSEQ multiplex PCR; in TCRdb, only in-frame clones are kept and a portion is missing. The table shows over 200,000 clones, with approximately 80% occurring only once. The source material was PBMCs. The receptors were gathered from a woman aged 55 to 70 with lung cancer. Both conserved end residues are part of each CDR3. A D gene is named only where the DNA matches it firmly. Clone size appears in some rows only: once, few, many, or a class for an expanded clone.

.	TRBV28	TRBJ1-2	.	CASSPQAAYGYTF	TGTGCCAGCAGCCCCCAGGCGGCCTATGGCTACACCTTC
.	TRBV5-1	TRBJ2-7	once	CASSLGSGKSYEQYF	TGCGCCAGCAGCTTAGGGTCAGGGAAGTCCTACGAGCAGTACTTC
TRBD1	TRBV7-6	TRBJ1-2	.	CASSPFPGQSNYGYTF	TGTGCCAGCAGCCCTTTCCCGGGACAGAGTAACTATGGCTACACCTTC
.	TRBV21-1	TRBJ1-2	.	CASTRVQRGYTF	TGTGCCAGCACCCGGGTCCAGCGTGGCTACACCTTC
.	TRBV5-1	TRBJ1-2	.	CASSLGSAADHGYTF	TGCGCCAGCAGCTTGGGATCCGCGGCCGACCATGGCTACACCTTC
TRBD2	TRBV28	TRBJ2-3	.	CASSLGRLAGGPDTQYF	TGTGCCAGCAGTTTAGGTCGACTAGCGGGAGGCCCAGATACGCAGTATTTT
.	TRBV5-4	TRBJ1-6	few	CASSSTRDLNSPLHF	TGTGCCAGCAGCTCGACCCGGGACCTTAATTCACCCCTCCACTTT
.	TRBV6-2/TRBV6-3	TRBJ1-6	.	CASSYTRWRARFLHF	TGTGCCAGCAGTTACACCCGTTGGAGGGCCCGATTCCTCCACTTT
.	TRBV5-6	TRBJ1-2	.	CASSPQDGGASYGYTF	TGTGCCAGCAGCCCTCAAGATGGGGGCGCGAGCTATGGCTACACCTTC
.	TRBV28	TRBJ1-6	.	CASSSGFAYNSPLHF	TGTGCCAGCAGTTCCGGTTTCGCCTATAATTCACCCCTCCACTTT
.	TRBV28	TRBJ1-5	.	CAIGTLDQPQHF	TGTGCCATCGGGACACTAGATCAGCCCCAGCATTTT
.	TRBV15	TRBJ2-6	.	CATSRGLSGANVLTF	TGTGCCACCAGCAGAGGACTATCTGGGGCCAACGTCCTGACTTTC
TRBD1	TRBV30	TRBJ1-6	.	CAWKSGGTDNSPLHF	TGTGCCTGGAAGTCAGGCGGGACAGATAATTCACCCCTCCACTTT
TRBD2	TRBV19	TRBJ2-1	.	CASSISGTRYVRYNEQFF	TGTGCCAGTAGTATATCGGGGACTAGATATGTTAGGTACAATGAGCAGTTCTTC
TRBD2	TRBV24-1	TRBJ2-1	.	CATSDSSAGGVSYNEQFF	TGTGCCACCAGTGATTCAAGTGCGGGAGGGGTATCCTACAATGAGCAGTTCTTC
.	TRBV27	TRBJ1-6	.	CASSANLNSPLHF	TGTGCCAGCAGTGCTAACCTTAATTCACCCCTCCACTTT
TRBD2	TRBV30	TRBJ2-1	.	CAWGTSIDYEQFF	TGTGCCTGGGGGACTAGTATTGACTATGAGCAGTTCTTC